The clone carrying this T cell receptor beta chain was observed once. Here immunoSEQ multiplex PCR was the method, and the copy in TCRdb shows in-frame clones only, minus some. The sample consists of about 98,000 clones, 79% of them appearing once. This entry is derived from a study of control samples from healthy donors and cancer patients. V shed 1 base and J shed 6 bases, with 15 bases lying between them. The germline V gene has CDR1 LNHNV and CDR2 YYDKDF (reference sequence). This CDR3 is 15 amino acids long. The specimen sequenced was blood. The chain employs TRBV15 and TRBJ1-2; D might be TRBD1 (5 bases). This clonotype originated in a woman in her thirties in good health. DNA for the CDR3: TGTGCCACCAGCAGAGGAATCGGCAGGGAAAATGGCTACACCTTC. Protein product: CATSRGIGRENGYTF.